The sequence of this T cell receptor (beta chain) was determined in a study of cytomegalovirus exposure and HLA in healthy donors. Broader study findings: With later analysis, a missense DCLRE1C variant became linked to TCR beta V- and J-gene trimming. Fewer N-insertions than the roughly 630-donor mean were reportedly shown by an Asian-associated ancestry cluster in a later analysis. Cytomegalovirus status was reportedly diagnosed by the classifier with high sensitivity and specificity.

The PCR made use of 60 Vbeta and 13 Jbeta primers. TCRdb's table, derived via immunoSEQ multiplex PCR, lists solely in-frame clones and lacks some. The sample has roughly 160,000 clones, approximately 80% seen once. After removal of 4 bases from V and 8 bases from J, the junction contained 9 bases not matched to a gene. Per germline, CDR1 SGHRS and CDR2 YFSETQ. This CDR3 comprises 17 residues. A word on this clone: Its antigen is unknown.

Healthy donors of bone marrow made up the group. Sequencing was done on a sample of PBMCs. This sequence joins TRBV5-1 and TRBJ2-1; 16 nucleotides align to TRBD2. The clonotype comes from a woman aged 50 to 60 in good health and CMV-seropositive. The CDR3 sequence: CASSPLGGLAGGHEQFF. CDR3 coding DNA: TGCGCCAGCAGCCCCCTGGGGGGACTAGCGGGAGGGCATGAGCAGTTCTTC.